The 22 T cell receptor beta chains reported below all come from one sample, sequenced in a study of blood T cell repertoires in COVID-19. Clones were read by immunoSEQ multiplex PCR, and TCRdb kept only the in-frame ones, dropping some. The sample records 88,000 or so clones, 80% to 90% being singletons. The sequenced material came from peripheral blood. The source is a man aged 55 to 69 with acute or convalescent COVID-19.

J is TRBJ1-2 and V is TRBV4-1, with D possibly being TRBD1 (6 bases). The germline gives CDR1 MGHRA, CDR2 YSYEKL. V was trimmed by 0 bases and J by 3 bases, leaving 11 bases between them. CDR3 size: 15 residues. The CDR3 spells CASSQDNRVDYGYTF. CDR3 nucleotide sequence: TGCGCCAGCAGCCAAGATAACAGGGTTGACTATGGCTACACCTTC.

The rearrangement links TRBV30 to TRBJ1-6; perhaps TRBD1 as D (6 bases). Per the germline V gene, CDR1 is GTSNPN and CDR2 is SVGIG (reference sequence). Trimming removed 2 bases from V and 13 bases from J, with 18 bases in between. The CDR3 extends over 14 amino acids. CDR3 nucleotide sequence: TGTGCCTGGAGTTACGACAGGCTGGGGTCGCCCCTCCACTTT. Amino acids: CAWSYDRLGSPLHF.

This clone has only one observation. The chain couples TRBV7-9 to TRBJ2-3; TRBD2 aligns across 10 bases. V gave up 3 bases and J gave up 1 base; unmatched junction bases: 4. The CDR3 is 16 residues long. Germline values: CDR1 SEHNR, CDR2 FQNEAQ (reference sequence). CDR3 in amino acids: CASSFAGTSGTDTQYF. DNA of the CDR3: TGTGCCAGCAGCTTCGCCGGGACTAGCGGCACAGATACGCAGTATTTT.

The gene calls are TRBV11-1 and TRBJ2-1; D is perhaps TRBD1 (6 bases). Trimming took off 6 bases at V and 7 bases at J, with 13 bases between the two ends. This CDR3 region has 13 residues. CDR1 SGHAT and CDR2 FQDESV come from the germline V gene (reference sequence). The chain's CDR3 is CASRDSSRNEQFF. CDR3 DNA sequence: TGTGCCAGCAGGGACAGTTCCAGGAATGAGCAGTTCTTC.

The chain is built from TRBV4-1 and TRBJ2-7; a possible D gene is TRBD1 (6 bases). The CDR3 spans 14 residues. V was cut by 6 bases and J by 1 base, with 13 bases left in between. Germline-derived CDR1 and CDR2 are MGHRA and YSYEKL. CDR3 bases: TGCGCCAGCAGTAGTCAGGGGCTATCCTACGAGCAGTACTTC. As protein: CASSSQGLSYEQYF.

The chain has TRBV5-1 and TRBJ1-2; 9 bases line up with TRBD1. Germline V gives CDR1 SGHRS, CDR2 YFSETQ. V was pared by 5 bases and J by 8 bases, with 4 bases of the junction left unmatched. The CDR3 extends over 12 amino acids. The chain's CDR3 is CASSRDRVGYTF. The CDR3 DNA is TGCGCCAGCAGTAGGGACAGGGTCGGCTACACCTTC.

V usage is TRBV5-6 and J usage is TRBJ2-7; 9 nucleotides line up with TRBD1. CDR1 is SGHDT, CDR2 YYEEEE, per germline. This CDR3 is built from 17 residues. Trimming took 2 bases from V and 4 from J; bases not matched to a gene: 13. The CDR3 bases are TGTGCCAGCAGCTTACGCGGCCGCGGGACAGGGTTTTACGAGCAGTACTTC. It specifies CASSLRGRGTGFYEQYF.

The V call is TRBV5-5, the J call TRBJ1-2, with 8 bases matching TRBD1. The CDR3 runs 14 residues. With 4 bases clipped from V and 2 bases from J, the junction kept 4 bases outside the gene matches. CDR1 SGHKS and CDR2 YYEKEE come from the germline V gene (reference sequence). In DNA, the CDR3 is TGTGCCAGCAGCACCGGGACAGGAAACTATGGCTACACCTTC. Its translation is CASSTGTGNYGYTF.

This clone has just a few counts. This chain joins TRBV5-4 and TRBJ2-3; 15 bases line up with TRBD2. The CDR3 contains 17 residues. Per germline, CDR1 SGHNT and CDR2 YYREEE (reference sequence). The junction had 4 bases not matched to a gene; V was cut back by 1 base and J by 4 bases. The CDR3 loop reads CASSLWTSGGVADTQYF. Here the CDR3 DNA reads TGTGCCAGCAGCTTGTGGACTAGCGGGGGGGTTGCAGATACGCAGTATTTT.

This chain uses TRBV11-2 with TRBJ2-5; maybe TRBD1 (7 bases). Germline assignment: CDR1 SGHAT and CDR2 FQNNGV. Deletions cut 5 bases from V and 2 bases from J, with 12 bases between. The CDR3 contains 14 residues. The CDR3 here is CASSLRDRQETQYF. For the CDR3, the DNA is TGTGCCAGCAGCCTGCGGGACAGACAAGAGACCCAGTACTTC.

This clone was recorded once. The chain employs TRBV19 and TRBJ2-1; 10 bases match TRBD2. Per germline, CDR1 LNHDA and CDR2 SQIVND (reference sequence). The CDR3 is made up of 17 amino acids. Germline trimming cut 1 base from V and 3 bases from J; bases unmatched to any gene: 6. The CDR3 region has the DNA TGTGCCAGTAGTATAGCCCAGGGACTAGCGAACTACAATGAGCAGTTCTTC. Its protein product is CASSIAQGLANYNEQFF.

The chain couples TRBV19 to TRBJ1-2, with 7 bases fitting TRBD1. Germline assignment: CDR1 LNHDA and CDR2 SQIVND (reference sequence). V dropped 9 bases and J dropped 0; count of bases not matched to a gene: 19. The CDR3 has 18 amino acids. CDR3 in amino acids: CARGSFKGALSPNYGYTF. CDR3 sequence (DNA): TGTGCCAGGGGATCCTTTAAGGGGGCCCTCTCCCCTAACTATGGCTACACCTTC.

The J gene is TRBJ2-1, the V gene TRBV7-9, with 10 bases matching TRBD2. There are 18 residues in the CDR3. The V and J ends lost 5 bases and 6 bases, in that order; junction bases with no gene match: 16. Germline V CDR1 and CDR2: SEHNR, FQNEAQ (reference sequence). CDR3 sequence: CASSPIAGGKDWANEQFF. The CDR3, as DNA: TGTGCCAGCAGCCCCATAGCGGGAGGAAAAGATTGGGCCAATGAGCAGTTCTTC.

The sample holds many counts of this clone. The rearrangement joins TRBV30 to TRBJ1-5; a possible D gene is TRBD1 (5 bases). The V end was cut by 2 bases, the J end by 1 base, with 6 bases between. Per the germline V gene, CDR1 is GTSNPN and CDR2 is SVGIG (reference sequence). The CDR3 is 13 residues long. CDR3 nucleotide sequence: TGTGCCTGGAGTCGACAGAGCAATCAGCCCCAGCATTTT. This sequence encodes CAWSRQSNQPQHF.

This clone was found once. The rearrangement links TRBV27 to TRBJ2-1, with 11 bases that match TRBD2. The CDR3 is made up of 18 amino acids. CDR1 and CDR2 from the germline V gene are MNHEY and SMNVEV (reference sequence). V shed 1 base and J 3 bases; nucleotides not matched to a gene: 8. The CDR3 bases are TGTGCCAGCAGTTTATACTTCGGCCTAGCGGGGGGCTACAATGAGCAGTTCTTC. It yields the protein CASSLYFGLAGGYNEQFF.

The V and J genes are TRBV2 and TRBJ2-7; D is possibly TRBD2 (6 bases). The germline V gene has CDR1 SNHLY and CDR2 FYNNEI. Trimming cost V 9 bases and J 3 bases, with 9 bases left between them. The CDR3 runs 11 residues. The CDR3 reads CASVGSYEQYF. In nucleotides, the CDR3 is TGTGCCAGTGTCGGGAGCTACGAGCAGTACTTC. The complete variable domain, with remaining parts taken from reference TRBV2 and TRBJ2-7, reads EPEVTQTPSHQVTQMGQEVILRCVPISNHLYFYWYRQILGQKVEFLVSFYNNEISEKSEIFDDQFSVERPDGSNFTLKIRSTKLEDSAMYFCASVGSYEQYFGPGTRLTVT.

This chain connects TRBV5-6 to TRBJ2-7; D is undetermined. The CDR3 has 13 amino acids. Germline V gene lookup returns CDR1 SGHDT and CDR2 YYEEEE. V was cut by 0 bases and J by 7 bases, with 11 bases left in between. The CDR3 region is CASSLANSWEQYF. The CDR3 DNA reads TGTGCCAGCAGCTTGGCAAACAGTTGGGAGCAGTACTTC. Full variable domain (missing parts from reference TRBV5-6 and TRBJ2-7): DAGVTQSPTHLIKTRGQQVTLRCSPKSGHDTVSWYQQALGQGPQFIFQYYEEEERQRGNFPDRFSGHQFPNYSSELNVNALLLGDSALYLCASSLANSWEQYFGPGTRLTVT.

The CDR3 here is CATSRSGGLNYGYTF. The CDR3 DNA is TGTGCCACCAGCCGAAGTGGTGGGCTTAACTATGGCTACACCTTC. The chain joins TRBV15 to TRBJ1-2; D remains unclear. This CDR3 comprises 15 residues. CDR1 and CDR2 from the germline V gene are LNHNV and YYDKDF (reference sequence). The germline V and J ends were trimmed by 5 bases and 1 base, with 14 bases remaining between them.

V usage is TRBV6-2 or TRBV6-3 and J usage is TRBJ1-2, with D maybe TRBD1 (5 bases). Germline V lookup: CDR1 MNHEY, CDR2 SVGEGT. Trimming pared 4 bases from V and 2 bases from J, leaving 8 bases between. CDR3 length: 13 residues. This CDR3 reads CASSFQGNYGYTF. The CDR3 nucleotides are TGTGCCAGCAGTTTTCAGGGAAACTATGGCTACACCTTC.

This chain links TRBV16 with TRBJ2-7; a weak D match, TRBD1 (6 bases). Germline V gene data show CDR1 as KGHSY and CDR2 as FQNENV. The CDR3 covers 13 residues. Trimming stripped 5 bases from V and 5 bases from J, with 13 bases between. CDR3 amino acids: CASSAQQGNEQYF. The CDR3 DNA reads TGTGCCAGCAGCGCACAACAGGGAAACGAGCAGTACTTC.

The chain employs TRBV19 and TRBJ1-6; no firm D call. Trimming took 4 bases from V and 10 from J, leaving 11 bases between them. Per the germline V gene, CDR1 is LNHDA and CDR2 is SQIVND (reference sequence). CDR3 length: 13 amino acids. For the CDR3, the DNA is TGTGCCAGTAGTACTTATGGCCAATCACCCCTCCACTTT. Amino acids: CASSTYGQSPLHF.

The genes are TRBV9 and TRBJ2-5; D call uncertain. Germline V gives CDR1 SGDLS, CDR2 YYNGEE. The CDR3 length is 14 residues. V gave up 4 bases and J gave up 1 base, with 11 bases separating them. The CDR3: CASSPQSSQETQYF. The CDR3 DNA follows: TGTGCCAGCAGCCCCCAGTCCAGCCAAGAGACCCAGTACTTC.